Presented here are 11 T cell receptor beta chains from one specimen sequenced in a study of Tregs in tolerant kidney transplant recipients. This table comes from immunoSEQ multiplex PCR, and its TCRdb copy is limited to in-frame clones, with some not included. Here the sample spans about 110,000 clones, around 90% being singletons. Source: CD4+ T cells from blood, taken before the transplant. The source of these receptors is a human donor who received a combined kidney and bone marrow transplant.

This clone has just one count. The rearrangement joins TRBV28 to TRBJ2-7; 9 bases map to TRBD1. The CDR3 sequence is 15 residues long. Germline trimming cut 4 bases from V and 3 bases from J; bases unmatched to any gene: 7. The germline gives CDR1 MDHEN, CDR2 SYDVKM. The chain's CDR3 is CASSSPGTGSYEQYF. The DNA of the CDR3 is TGTGCCAGCAGTTCGCCGGGGACAGGGAGCTACGAGCAGTACTTC.

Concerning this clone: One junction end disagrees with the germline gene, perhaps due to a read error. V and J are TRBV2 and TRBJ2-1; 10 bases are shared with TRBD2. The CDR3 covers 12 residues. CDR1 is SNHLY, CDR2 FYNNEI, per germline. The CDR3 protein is CASSGTLAGGLF. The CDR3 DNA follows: TGTGCCAGCAGTGGGACCTTAGCGGGGGGCCTCTTC.

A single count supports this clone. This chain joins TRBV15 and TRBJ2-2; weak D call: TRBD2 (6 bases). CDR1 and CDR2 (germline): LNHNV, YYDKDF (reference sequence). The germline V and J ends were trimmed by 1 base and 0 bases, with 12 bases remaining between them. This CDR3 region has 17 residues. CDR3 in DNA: TGTGCCACCAGCAGAGGAGTTAGGGAGGCGAACACCGGGGAGCTGTTTTTT. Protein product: CATSRGVREANTGELFF.

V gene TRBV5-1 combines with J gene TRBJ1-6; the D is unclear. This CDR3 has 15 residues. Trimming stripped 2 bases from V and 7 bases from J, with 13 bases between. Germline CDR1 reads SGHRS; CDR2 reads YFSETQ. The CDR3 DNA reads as TGCGCCAGCAGCTTCGTTGGTGAAACAAATTCACCCCTCCACTTT. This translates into CASSFVGETNSPLHF. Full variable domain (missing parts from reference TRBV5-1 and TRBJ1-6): KAGVTQTPRYLIKTRGQQVTLSCSPISGHRSVSWYQQTPGQGLQFLFEYFSETQRNKGNFPGRFSGRQFSNSRSEMNVSTLELGDSALYLCASSFVGETNSPLHFGNGTRLTVT.

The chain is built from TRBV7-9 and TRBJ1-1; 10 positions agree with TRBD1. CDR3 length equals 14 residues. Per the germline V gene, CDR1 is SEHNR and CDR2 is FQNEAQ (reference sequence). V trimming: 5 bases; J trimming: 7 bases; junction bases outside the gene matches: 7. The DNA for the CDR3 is TGTGCCAGCAGCCCGGGGGACAGGGGAGGTGAAGCTTTCTTT. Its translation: CASSPGDRGGEAFF.

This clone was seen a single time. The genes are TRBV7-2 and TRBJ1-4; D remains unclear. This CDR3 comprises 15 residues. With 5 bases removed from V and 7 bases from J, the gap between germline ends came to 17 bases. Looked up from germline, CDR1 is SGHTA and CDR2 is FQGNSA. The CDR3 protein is CASSPGRGRTEKLFF. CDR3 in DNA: TGTGCCAGCAGCCCTGGGCGCGGGCGGACTGAAAAACTGTTTTTT.

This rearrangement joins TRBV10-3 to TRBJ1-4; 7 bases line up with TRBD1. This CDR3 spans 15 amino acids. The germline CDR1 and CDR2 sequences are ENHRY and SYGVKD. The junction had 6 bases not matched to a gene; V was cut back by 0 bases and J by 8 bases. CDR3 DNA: TGTGCCATCAGTGAGTCGGGCACAGGGGCCGAAAAACTGTTTTTT. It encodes CAISESGTGAEKLFF.

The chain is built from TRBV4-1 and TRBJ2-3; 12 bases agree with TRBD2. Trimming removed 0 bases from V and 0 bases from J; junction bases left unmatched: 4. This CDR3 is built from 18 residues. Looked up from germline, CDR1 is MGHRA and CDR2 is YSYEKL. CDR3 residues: CASSQETSGRASTDTQYF. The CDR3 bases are TGCGCCAGCAGCCAAGAGACTAGCGGGAGAGCTAGCACAGATACGCAGTATTTT.

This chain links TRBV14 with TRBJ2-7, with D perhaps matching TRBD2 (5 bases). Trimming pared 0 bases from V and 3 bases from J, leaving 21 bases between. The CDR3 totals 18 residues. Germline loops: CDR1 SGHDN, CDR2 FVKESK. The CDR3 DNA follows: TGTGCCAGCAGCCAAGATATGAGACGGCGACTACTTTTCTACGAGCAGTACTTC. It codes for CASSQDMRRRLLFYEQYF. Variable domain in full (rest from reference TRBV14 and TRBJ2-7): EAGVTQFPSHSVIEKGQTVTLRCDPISGHDNLYWYRRVMGKEIKFLLHFVKESKQDESGMPNNRFLAERTGGTYSTLKVQPAELEDSGVYFCASSQDMRRRLLFYEQYFGPGTRLTVT.

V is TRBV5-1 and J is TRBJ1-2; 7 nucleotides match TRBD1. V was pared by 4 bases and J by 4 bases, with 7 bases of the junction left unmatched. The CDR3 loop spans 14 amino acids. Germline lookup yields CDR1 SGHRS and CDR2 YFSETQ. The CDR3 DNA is TGCGCCAGCAGCAGCCGGGACAGAACCTATGGCTACACCTTC. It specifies CASSSRDRTYGYTF.

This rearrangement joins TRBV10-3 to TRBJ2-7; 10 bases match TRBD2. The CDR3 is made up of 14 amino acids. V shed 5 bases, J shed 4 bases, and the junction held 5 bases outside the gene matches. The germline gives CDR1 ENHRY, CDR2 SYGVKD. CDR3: CAISTTSGLYEQYF. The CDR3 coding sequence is TGTGCCATCAGTACGACTAGCGGGCTTTACGAGCAGTACTTC.